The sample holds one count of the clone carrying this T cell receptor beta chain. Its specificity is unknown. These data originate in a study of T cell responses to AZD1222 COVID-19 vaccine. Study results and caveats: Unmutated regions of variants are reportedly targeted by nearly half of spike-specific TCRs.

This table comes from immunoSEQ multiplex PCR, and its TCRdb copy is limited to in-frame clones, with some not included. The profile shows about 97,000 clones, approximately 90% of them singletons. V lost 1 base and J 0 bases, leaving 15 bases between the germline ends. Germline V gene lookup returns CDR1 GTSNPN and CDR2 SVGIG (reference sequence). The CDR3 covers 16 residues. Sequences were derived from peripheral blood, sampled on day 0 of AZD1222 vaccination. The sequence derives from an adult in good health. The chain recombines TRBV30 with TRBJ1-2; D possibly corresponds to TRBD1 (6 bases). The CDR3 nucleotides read TGTGCCTGGAGTGAAATTGACAGGCGAGCTAACTATGGCTACACCTTC. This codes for CAWSEIDRRANYGYTF.